This T cell receptor (beta chain) stems from a study of cytomegalovirus exposure and HLA in healthy donors. Study results and caveats: According to a later analysis, TCR clusters from the first cohort tended to co-occur in the 120 or so validation repertoires. Confirmation was obtained in vitro that three CMV-associated chains are specific for CMV antigens. There were fewer than 200 TCR beta chains listed as cytomegalovirus-associated. The classifier, whose performance was assessed in both the original and validation cohorts, reportedly diagnosed cytomegalovirus status with high specificity and sensitivity.

The CDR3 totals 17 residues. Trimming cost V 1 base and J 9 bases; bases outside gene matches: 7. The germline V gene encodes CDR1 MNHEY and CDR2 SMNVEV (reference sequence). On this clone itself: Its target is not known.

Assay: immunoSEQ multiplex PCR; the TCRdb copy retains only in-frame clones and omits some. The table records 100,000 to 150,000 clones, roughly 95% of them present only once. This TCR was sampled from a man younger than 30 in good health and CMV-seronegative. V usage is TRBV27 and J usage is TRBJ2-1, with 15 positions matching TRBD2. The sample taken for sequencing was PBMCs. Written as DNA, the CDR3 is TGTGCCAGCAGTTTATTGGGACTAGCGGGAGGAGTTGGTGAGCAGTTCTTC. Protein: CASSLLGLAGGVGEQFF.